This entry lists 16 T cell receptor beta chains sequenced from one sample in a study of cytomegalovirus exposure and HLA in healthy donors. It was with 60 Vbeta and 13 Jbeta primers that the PCR ran. Sequencing was performed with immunoSEQ multiplex PCR; in TCRdb, only in-frame clones are kept and a portion is missing. The repertoire shows about 160,000 clones; the top ten hold 2% to 2.5%. Sequencing used PBMCs. These receptors were obtained from a man under 40 in good health and CMV-seronegative.

V usage is TRBV19 and J usage is TRBJ1-5; D gene ambiguous. The germline V gene has CDR1 LNHDA and CDR2 SQIVND (reference sequence). This CDR3 is built from 14 residues. Trimming took off 4 bases at V and 1 base at J, with 8 bases between the two ends. CDR3 sequence reads: CASSTPGSNQPQHF. DNA of the CDR3: TGTGCCAGTAGTACCCCGGGGAGCAATCAGCCCCAGCATTTT.

The V and J genes are TRBV12-5 and TRBJ1-2; D is undetermined. This CDR3 comprises 15 residues. Per germline, CDR1 LGHNT and CDR2 FRNRAP. Trimming shortened V by 1 base and J by 4 bases, and 13 bases separated the two germline ends. The chain's CDR3 is CASGLEGELAYGYTF. The CDR3 DNA is TGTGCTAGTGGTTTGGAAGGAGAACTGGCCTATGGCTACACCTTC.

CDR3 sequence reads: CASTLAGEETQYF. For the CDR3, the DNA is TGTGCCAGCACACTAGCGGGAGAAGAGACCCAGTACTTC. V usage is TRBV25-1 and J usage is TRBJ2-5; 11 nucleotides match TRBD2. J was trimmed by 3 bases and V by 7 bases; bases with no gene match: 1. This CDR3 contains 13 residues. Germline-derived CDR1 and CDR2 are MGHDK and SYGVNS. The entire variable domain, with the rest obtained from reference TRBV25-1 and TRBJ2-5, is as follows: EADIYQTPRYLVIGTGKKITLECSQTMGHDKMYWYQQDPGMELHLIHYSYGVNSTEKGDLSSESTVSRIRTEHFPLTLESARPSHTSQYLCASTLAGEETQYFGPGTRLLVL.

This chain joins TRBV19 and TRBJ2-7; D is perhaps TRBD1 (5 bases). There are 14 residues in the CDR3. The germline V gene has CDR1 LNHDA and CDR2 SQIVND (reference sequence). Trimming took off 4 bases at V and 7 bases at J, with 17 bases between the two ends. The CDR3 loop reads CASSTAEESGEQYF. Written as DNA, the CDR3 is TGTGCCAGTAGTACGGCAGAGGAGTCAGGGGAGCAGTACTTC.

The chain is built from TRBV27 and TRBJ2-4; TRBD1 aligns across 7 bases. Trimming at V came to 6 bases and at J to 7 bases, leaving 6 bases not matched to a gene. The germline V gene has CDR1 MNHEY and CDR2 SMNVEV (reference sequence). The CDR3 has 13 amino acids. The chain's CDR3 is CASRTTGLNIQYF. CDR3 coding DNA: TGTGCCAGCAGGACGACAGGGTTGAACATTCAGTACTTC.

The CDR3 reads CASSPQGAGGYTF. Written as DNA, the CDR3 is TGCGCCAGCAGCCCACAGGGGGCGGGTGGCTACACCTTC. The rearrangement links TRBV5-1 to TRBJ1-2; 9 nucleotides agree with TRBD1. This CDR3 comprises 13 residues. V was pared by 4 bases and J by 7 bases, with 5 bases of the junction left unmatched. Germline V CDR1 and CDR2: SGHRS, YFSETQ.

The chain has TRBV7-9 and TRBJ2-7; D remains ambiguous. V lost 5 bases and J 7 bases, leaving 15 bases between the germline ends. This CDR3 comprises 13 residues. Germline V gives CDR1 SEHNR, CDR2 FQNEAQ (reference sequence). DNA of the CDR3: TGTGCCAGCAGCCTAGGCGGCATGCGGGAGCAGTACTTC. Residues: CASSLGGMREQYF.

The V and J genes are TRBV12-5 and TRBJ2-5, with TRBD2 identical over 8 bases. The J call is uncertain, as TRBJ2-7 better fits the DNA end. The CDR3 is 18 amino acids. CDR1 LGHNT and CDR2 FRNRAP come from the germline V gene. Here the CDR3 DNA reads TGTGCTAGTGGTTTGGGGCGAAAAGACGGGAGGGACACCTACGAGCAGTACTTC. Residues: CASGLGRKDGRDTYEQYF.

This chain connects TRBV28 to TRBJ2-1; the D gene is possibly TRBD2 (5 bases). V lost 8 bases and J 3 bases, leaving 5 bases between the germline ends. Germline CDR1 and CDR2: MDHEN and SYDVKM. This CDR3 is 11 amino acids long. CDR3 DNA: TGTGCCAGCCGGGACTACAATGAGCAGTTCTTC. Translation gives CASRDYNEQFF. Full variable domain (outside the CDR3, taken from reference TRBV28 and TRBJ2-1): DVKVTQSSRYLVKRTGEKVFLECVQDMDHENMFWYRQDPGLGLRLIYFSYDVKMKEKGDIPEGYSVSREKKERFSLILESASTNQTSMYLCASRDYNEQFFGPGTRLTVL.

V gene TRBV10-1 combines with J gene TRBJ2-5, with 12 bases that match TRBD1. The germline V gene has CDR1 WNHNN and CDR2 SYGVQD (reference sequence). Trimming removed 4 bases from V and 3 bases from J; junction bases left unmatched: 3. The CDR3 runs 15 residues. CDR3 nucleotides: TGCGCCAGCAGTGTAGGGACAGGGGGCGAAGAGACCCAGTACTTC. Protein: CASSVGTGGEETQYF.

The chain links TRBV27 to TRBJ2-7; D perhaps matches TRBD1 (6 bases). Trimming stripped 2 bases from V and 7 bases from J, with 12 bases between. Germline CDR1 MNHEY, CDR2 SMNVEV (reference sequence). The CDR3 runs to 13 residues. The CDR3 DNA sequence: TGTGCCAGCAGTTTAGGGACATACTTAGAGCAGTACTTC. Translated, it gives CASSLGTYLEQYF.

This chain uses TRBV11-2 with TRBJ2-6; a possible D gene is TRBD1 (5 bases). Germline V gene lookup returns CDR1 SGHAT and CDR2 FQNNGV. The CDR3 is 17 residues long. Deletions cut 3 bases from V and 0 bases from J, with 12 bases between. CDR3 protein: CASSFGHIRSGANVLTF. DNA of the CDR3: TGTGCCAGCAGCTTCGGACATATCCGCTCTGGGGCCAACGTCCTGACTTTC. Full variable domain (missing parts from reference TRBV11-2 and TRBJ2-6): EAGVAQSPRYKIIEKRQSVAFWCNPISGHATLYWYQQILGQGPKLLIQFQNNGVVDDSQLPKDRFSAERLKGVDSTLKIQPAKLEDSAVYLCASSFGHIRSGANVLTFGAGSRLTVL.

The chain combines TRBV7-2 with TRBJ2-1, with D perhaps matching TRBD2 (6 bases). The V and J ends lost 6 bases and 6 bases respectively, with 12 bases between them. CDR3 length: 13 residues. Germline V gene sequence: CDR1 SGHTA, CDR2 FQGNSA. CDR3 sequence (DNA): TGTGCCAGCAGGGCGGGACTTTTCAATGAGCAGTTCTTC. Residues: CASRAGLFNEQFF.

This chain links TRBV19 with TRBJ1-2; 10 bases fit TRBD1. Trimming took 3 bases from V and 5 from J; bases not matched to a gene: 21. This CDR3 contains 20 residues. Germline V lookup: CDR1 LNHDA, CDR2 SQIVND (reference sequence). The DNA of the CDR3 is TGTGCCAGTAGTATTCTCGGAGGCCGGACAGGGGGAACCGGGATATATGGCTACACCTTC. It is translated as CASSILGGRTGGTGIYGYTF.

The chain is built from TRBV4-1 and TRBJ2-2, with 12 nucleotides matching TRBD1. V trimming: 0 bases; J trimming: 4 bases; junction bases outside the gene matches: 6. Germline-derived CDR1 and CDR2 are MGHRA and YSYEKL. The CDR3 has 18 amino acids. CDR3 region: CASSQDGTGGIGTGELFF. The CDR3 region has the DNA TGCGCCAGCAGCCAAGACGGGACAGGGGGCATTGGCACCGGGGAGCTGTTTTTT.

The chain joins TRBV5-4 to TRBJ1-6; 11 bases line up with TRBD1. Looked up from germline, CDR1 is SGHNT and CDR2 is YYREEE (reference sequence). The CDR3 spans 14 residues. V shed 3 bases, J shed 8 bases, and the junction held 1 base outside the gene matches. The CDR3 sequence: CASSWGQGDSPLHF. CDR3 bases: TGTGCCAGCAGCTGGGGACAGGGGGATTCACCCCTCCACTTT.